Each of the 4 T cell receptor beta chains below was sequenced from the same sample in a study of blood T cell repertoires in COVID-19. TCRdb keeps only in-frame clones here, not all; method: immunoSEQ multiplex PCR. The sample shows a few hundred thousand clones, 80% to 90% of them seen only once. Material for sequencing was PBMCs or T cells enriched from blood (not recorded which). Receptor source: a woman aged 18-35 years who had recovered from COVID-19.

This clone was picked up one time. V usage is TRBV15 and J usage is TRBJ2-3; TRBD2 might be the D (6 bases). CDR1 and CDR2 from the germline V gene are LNHNV and YYDKDF (reference sequence). Between the trimmed V and J ends, which lost 5 bases and 2 bases, there was a span of 8 bases. The CDR3 covers 13 residues. The DNA of the CDR3 is TGTGCCACCAGCGGGGGGACCACAGATACGCAGTATTTT. It specifies CATSGGTTDTQYF.

The V gene is TRBV19, the J gene TRBJ2-2; D possibly corresponds to TRBD1 (5 bases). The DNA end lines up better with TRBJ1-3; the J call may be wrong. This CDR3 is 17 amino acids long. Germline CDR1 is LNHDA and CDR2 is SQIVND (reference sequence). The CDR3 reads CASSLYRRTFSGNTIYF. CDR3 DNA: TGTGCCAGTAGTCTCTACAGGAGAACCTTCTCTGGAAACACCATATATTTT.

The chain uses TRBV4-2 and TRBJ2-3, with D perhaps matching TRBD1 (5 bases). This CDR3 has 19 residues. CDR1 LGHNA and CDR2 YNFKEQ come from the germline V gene. Trimming left V 7 bases short and J 1 base short, with 27 bases between. In nucleotides, the CDR3 is TGTGCCAGCACCATTATCGGCACTCCTAGGGGCCCAGGCACAGATACGCAGTATTTT. As protein: CASTIIGTPRGPGTDTQYF.

This clone came up a few times. V is TRBV15 and J is TRBJ1-1, with a possible D match to TRBD1 (6 bases). V lost 8 bases and J lost 0, with 10 bases in between. Germline V gives CDR1 LNHNV, CDR2 YYDKDF (reference sequence). There are 13 residues in the CDR3. The CDR3 sequence is CATGQKLNTEAFF. The CDR3 nucleotides read TGTGCCACCGGACAGAAATTGAACACTGAAGCTTTCTTT.